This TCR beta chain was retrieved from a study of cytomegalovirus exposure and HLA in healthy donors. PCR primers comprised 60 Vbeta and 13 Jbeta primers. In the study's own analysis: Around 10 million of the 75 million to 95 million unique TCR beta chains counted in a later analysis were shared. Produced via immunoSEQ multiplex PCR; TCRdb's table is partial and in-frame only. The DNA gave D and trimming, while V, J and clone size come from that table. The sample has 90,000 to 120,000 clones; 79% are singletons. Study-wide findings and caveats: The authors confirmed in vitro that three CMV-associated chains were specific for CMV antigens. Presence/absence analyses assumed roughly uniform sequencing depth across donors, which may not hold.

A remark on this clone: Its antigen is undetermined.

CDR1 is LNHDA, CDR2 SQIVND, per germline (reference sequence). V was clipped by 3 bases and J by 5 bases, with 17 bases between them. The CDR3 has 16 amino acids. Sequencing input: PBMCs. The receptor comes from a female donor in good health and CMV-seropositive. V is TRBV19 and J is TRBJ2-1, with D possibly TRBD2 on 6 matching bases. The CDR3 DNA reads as TGTGCCAGTAGTATCACCAGCCCGGGAGCGAACAATGAGCAGTTCTTC. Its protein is CASSITSPGANNEQFF. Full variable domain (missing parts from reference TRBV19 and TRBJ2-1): DGGITQSPKYLFRKEGQNVTLSCEQNLNHDAMYWYRQDPGQGLRLIYYSQIVNDFQKGDIAEGYSVSREKKESFPLTVTSAQKNPTAFYLCASSITSPGANNEQFFGPGTRLTVL.